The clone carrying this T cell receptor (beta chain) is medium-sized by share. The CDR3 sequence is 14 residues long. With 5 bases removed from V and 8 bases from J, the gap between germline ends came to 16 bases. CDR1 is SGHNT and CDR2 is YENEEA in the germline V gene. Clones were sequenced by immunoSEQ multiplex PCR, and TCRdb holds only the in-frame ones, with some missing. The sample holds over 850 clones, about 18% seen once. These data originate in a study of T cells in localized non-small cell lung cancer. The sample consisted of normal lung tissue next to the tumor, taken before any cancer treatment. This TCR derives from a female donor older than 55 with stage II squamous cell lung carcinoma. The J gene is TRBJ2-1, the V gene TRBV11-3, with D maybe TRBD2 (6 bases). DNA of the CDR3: TGTGCCAGCAGCGTAACAACTAGCACCGATGAGCAGTTCTTC. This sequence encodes CASSVTTSTDEQFF.